This TCR beta chain was sequenced during a study of glioma-infiltrating T cells after dendritic cell vaccination. Study-level findings and limits: Complete blood and tumor specimen sets were limited to few patients.

Concerning this clone itself: Its antigen is still unknown.

Assay: immunoSEQ multiplex PCR; the TCRdb copy retains only in-frame clones and omits some. The sample lists under 100,000 clones, approximately 90% occurring once. Trimming cost V 6 bases and J 9 bases, with 15 bases left between them. The CDR3 totals 13 residues. CDR1 MNHNS and CDR2 SASEGT come from the germline V gene. This specimen consisted of blood, obtained before dendritic cell vaccination. The source of this sequence is a human donor with glioblastoma. This chain joins TRBV6-1 and TRBJ1-5, with D possibly TRBD1 on 5 matching bases. Here the CDR3 reads CASRRDGTRPQHF. Here the CDR3 DNA reads TGTGCCAGCAGGCGGGACGGAACCAGGCCCCAGCATTTT.